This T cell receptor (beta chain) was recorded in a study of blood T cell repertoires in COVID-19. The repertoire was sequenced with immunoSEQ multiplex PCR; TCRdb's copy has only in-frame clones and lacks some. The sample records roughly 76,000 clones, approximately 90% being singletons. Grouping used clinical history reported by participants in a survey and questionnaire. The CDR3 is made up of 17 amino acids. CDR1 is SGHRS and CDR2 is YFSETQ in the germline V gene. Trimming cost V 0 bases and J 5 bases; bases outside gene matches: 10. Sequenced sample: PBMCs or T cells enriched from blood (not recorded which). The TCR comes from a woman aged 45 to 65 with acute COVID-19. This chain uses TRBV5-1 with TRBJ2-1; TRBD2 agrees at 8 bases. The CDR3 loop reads CASSLGNSGMSNNEQFF. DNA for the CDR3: TGCGCCAGCAGCTTGGGGAATAGCGGGATGTCGAACAATGAGCAGTTCTTC.